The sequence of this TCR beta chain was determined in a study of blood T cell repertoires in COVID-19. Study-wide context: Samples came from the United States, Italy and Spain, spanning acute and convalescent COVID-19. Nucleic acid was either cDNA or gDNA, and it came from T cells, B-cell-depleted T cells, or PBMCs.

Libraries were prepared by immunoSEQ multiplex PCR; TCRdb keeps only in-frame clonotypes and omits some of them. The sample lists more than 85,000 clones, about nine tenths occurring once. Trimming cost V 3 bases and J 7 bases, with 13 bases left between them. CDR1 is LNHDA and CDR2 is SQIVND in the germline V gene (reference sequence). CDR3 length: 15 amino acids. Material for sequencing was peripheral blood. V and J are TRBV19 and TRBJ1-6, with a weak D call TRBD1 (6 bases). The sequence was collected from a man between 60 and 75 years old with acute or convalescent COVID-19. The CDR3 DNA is TGTGCCAGTAGTATCTCGGGGACAAACAATTCACCCCTCCACTTT. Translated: CASSISGTNNSPLHF.